The 31 T cell receptor beta chains reported below all come from one sample, sequenced in a study of T cells expressing NK-cell markers. TCRdb re-analyzed the 5' RACE reads; it lists each CDR3 protein once, without DNA. Its table lists 120,000 to 150,000 distinct CDR3 sequences. Sequencing was carried out using blood T cells: a sorted CD56 or NKG2C T cell subset, CD4+ or CD8+ T cells, or bulk PBMC T cells (not recorded which). Receptors originate from a man aged 18 to 30 in good health.

The chain has TRBV6-4 and TRBJ2-7; lacking DNA, the TRBD1 call made by TCRdb goes unchecked. Germline V lookup: CDR1 MRHNA, CDR2 SNTAGT. The CDR3 runs to 16 residues. CDR3 residues: CASTMLPRDRLSEQYF.

The CDR3 reads CASSLGAGSGNTIYF. V gene TRBV28 combines with J gene TRBJ1-3. The V gene's germline CDR1 is MDHEN and CDR2 SYDVKM. This CDR3 is built from 15 residues. The full variable domain, with the rest looked up from reference TRBV28 and TRBJ1-3, is DVKVTQSSRYLVKRTGEKVFLECVQDMDHENMFWYRQDPGLGLRLIYFSYDVKMKEKGDIPEGYSVSREKKERFSLILESASTNQTSMYLCASSLGAGSGNTIYFGEGSWLTVV.

The chain uses TRBV12-3 or TRBV12-4 and TRBJ2-5; the TRBD2 assignment by TCRdb is unverifiable without DNA. CDR3 length equals 14 residues. The CDR3 loop is CASSLGQGGETQYF.

The chain employs TRBV4-3 and TRBJ2-1; no DNA is available, so the TRBD2 call from TCRdb remains unchecked. In germline, CDR1 is LGHNA, CDR2 YSLEER. The CDR3 covers 16 residues. This chain's CDR3 is CASSRNQLAGGSEQFF.

This chain uses TRBV28 with TRBJ2-3. The CDR3 extends over 13 amino acids. The germline V gene encodes CDR1 MDHEN and CDR2 SYDVKM. CDR3 sequence: CASSPLASDTQYF.

V is TRBV5-1 and J is TRBJ2-3; TCRdb lists TRBD1, though no DNA is available to test this call. Germline lookup yields CDR1 SGHRS and CDR2 YFSETQ. The CDR3 totals 14 residues. CDR3 amino acids: CASSGGDPGDTQYF.

V gene TRBV29-1 combines with J gene TRBJ2-3; the TCRdb call, TRBD2, lacks DNA for checking. The CDR3 has 13 amino acids. The germline V gene encodes CDR1 SQVTM and CDR2 ANQGSEA. The CDR3 loop is CSVTSGHTDTQYF.

CDR3 protein: CAWYLGGGTDTQYF. V is TRBV30 and J is TRBJ2-3. Per germline, CDR1 GTSNPN and CDR2 SVGIG (reference sequence). This CDR3 contains 14 residues.

CDR3 in amino acids: CASTKDRGDSPLHF. This chain connects TRBV19 to TRBJ1-6; TCRdb's D call, TRBD1, is unchecked because there is no DNA. The CDR3 contains 14 residues. CDR1 is LNHDA, CDR2 SQIVND, per germline (reference sequence).

This chain links TRBV20-1 with TRBJ2-3. Germline CDR1 reads DFQATT; CDR2 reads SNEGSKA (reference sequence). The CDR3 has 15 residues. The CDR3 sequence: CSARDISGLTDTQYF.

This rearrangement joins TRBV21-1 to TRBJ2-1; TCRdb picks TRBD2, but there is no DNA to check that call. TRBV21-1 is a documented pseudogene. The CDR3 loop spans 17 amino acids. CDR3 sequence: CASSKGGGGRAPNEQFF.

The genes are TRBV19 and TRBJ2-1. The CDR3 sequence is 14 residues long. Germline V lookup: CDR1 LNHDA, CDR2 SQIVND (reference sequence). CDR3 amino acids: CASSYGNAYNEQFF.

The CDR3 reads CASRATGINQPQHF. V and J are TRBV5-1 and TRBJ1-5; TCRdb designates TRBD1, a call that cannot be tested without DNA. Germline V lookup: CDR1 SGHRS, CDR2 YFSETQ. This CDR3 region has 14 residues.

The chain employs TRBV25-1 and TRBJ2-1. The CDR3 sequence is 12 residues long. Germline V gene lookup returns CDR1 MGHDK and CDR2 SYGVNS. The chain's CDR3 is CASSVHLNEQFF.

V usage is TRBV6-5 and J usage is TRBJ2-7; the TCRdb D gene call, TRBD2, has no DNA to confirm it. The CDR3 contains 15 residues. Germline V gene sequence: CDR1 MNHEY, CDR2 SVGAGI. CDR3 amino acids: CARASTSETAYEQYF.

V usage is TRBV20-1 and J usage is TRBJ2-3; the D call from TCRdb, TRBD2, cannot be confirmed without DNA. Germline V gives CDR1 DFQATT, CDR2 SNEGSKA (reference sequence). This CDR3 has 16 residues. The CDR3 region is CSAIDSGRAATDTQYF.

The rearrangement links TRBV19 to TRBJ2-1; TCRdb selects TRBD1, and the lack of DNA leaves this call unchecked. The CDR3 covers 13 residues. Germline V CDR1 and CDR2: LNHDA, SQIVND (reference sequence). CDR3 sequence: CASTHTGYNEQFF. The variable domain in full, with the rest retrieved from reference TRBV19 and TRBJ2-1, is DGGITQSPKYLFRKEGQNVTLSCEQNLNHDAMYWYRQDPGQGLRLIYYSQIVNDFQKGDIAEGYSVSREKKESFPLTVTSAQKNPTAFYLCASTHTGYNEQFFGPGTRLTVL.

The chain is built from TRBV6-4 and TRBJ2-3; TCRdb's assignment of TRBD1 cannot be checked, as there is no DNA. The germline gives CDR1 MRHNA, CDR2 SNTAGT. The length of the CDR3 is 15 residues. The CDR3 reads CASSEGTGATDTQYF.

The V gene is TRBV27, the J gene TRBJ2-3; TCRdb's D call, TRBD2, is unchecked because there is no DNA. Germline lookup yields CDR1 MNHEY and CDR2 SMNVEV (reference sequence). This CDR3 contains 17 residues. CDR3 amino acids: CASSQAGLRGSTDTQYF.

The CDR3 is CASSQPPGGGGTDTQYF. J is TRBJ2-3 and V is TRBV4-1; without DNA, the TCRdb call of TRBD1 cannot be checked. Germline V gene lookup returns CDR1 MGHRA and CDR2 YSYEKL. The CDR3 is 17 residues long.

CDR3 in amino acids: CASTRLATEQFF. The chain carries TRBV2 and TRBJ2-1; TCRdb picks TRBD2, but there is no DNA to check that call. The germline V gene encodes CDR1 SNHLY and CDR2 FYNNEI. The CDR3 is 12 amino acids. The whole variable domain, remainder taken from reference TRBV2 and TRBJ2-1, is EPEVTQTPSHQVTQMGQEVILRCVPISNHLYFYWYRQILGQKVEFLVSFYNNEISEKSEIFDDQFSVERPDGSNFTLKIRSTKLEDSAMYFCASTRLATEQFFGPGTRLTVL.

The chain couples TRBV6-5 to TRBJ2-5; TCRdb lists TRBD1, though no DNA is available to test this call. Germline-derived CDR1 and CDR2 are MNHEY and SVGAGI. CDR3 length: 12 amino acids. The CDR3 protein is CASSSGLETQYF.

The rearrangement links TRBV29-1 to TRBJ1-4; lacking DNA, the TRBD1 call made by TCRdb goes unchecked. The CDR3 has 13 residues. The V gene's germline CDR1 is SQVTM and CDR2 ANQGSEA. The CDR3 is CSVVGGPREKLFF. Full variable domain (missing parts from reference TRBV29-1 and TRBJ1-4): SAVISQKPSRDICQRGTSLTIQCQVDSQVTMMFWYRQQPGQSLTLIATANQGSEATYESGFVIDKFPISRPNLTFSTLTVSNMSPEDSSIYLCSVVGGPREKLFFGSGTQLSVL.

J is TRBJ2-5 and V is TRBV10-3; TCRdb's D call of TRBD2 is untestable without DNA. CDR1 is ENHRY, CDR2 SYGVKD, per germline. CDR3 size: 16 residues. The CDR3 here is CPSASGRALLEETQYF.

The V and J genes are TRBV19 and TRBJ2-1. CDR1 and CDR2 from the germline V gene are LNHDA and SQIVND (reference sequence). This CDR3 has 12 amino acids. The CDR3 loop is CASSIGRTEQFF.

This chain links TRBV5-6 with TRBJ2-1. CDR3 length: 13 amino acids. CDR1 SGHDT and CDR2 YYEEEE come from the germline V gene. CDR3 amino acids: CASNRGAYNEQFF. Drawing the rest from reference TRBV5-6 and TRBJ2-1, the complete variable domain is DAGVTQSPTHLIKTRGQQVTLRCSPKSGHDTVSWYQQALGQGPQFIFQYYEEEERQRGNFPDRFSGHQFPNYSSELNVNALLLGDSALYLCASNRGAYNEQFFGPGTRLTVL.

The chain joins TRBV5-4 to TRBJ2-1; TCRdb designates TRBD1, a call that cannot be tested without DNA. Per the germline V gene, CDR1 is SGHNT and CDR2 is YYREEE (reference sequence). CDR3 size: 12 residues. CDR3 protein: CASSLTPNEQFF.

The chain uses TRBV7-9 and TRBJ1-1; TCRdb reports TRBD1, a call that lacks DNA to check it against. CDR1 and CDR2 from the germline V gene are SEHNR and FQNEAQ (reference sequence). This CDR3 has 13 amino acids. CDR3 loop: CASTPPGNPEAFF.

The gene calls are TRBV4-3 and TRBJ1-1; with no DNA, the TCRdb D assignment of TRBD1 cannot be verified. CDR3 length: 15 amino acids. Germline V gene data show CDR1 as LGHNA and CDR2 as YSLEER. The CDR3: CASSQDSQGVAEAFF.

The rearrangement uses TRBV27 and TRBJ2-2; the TRBD1 assignment by TCRdb is unverifiable without DNA. Germline V lookup: CDR1 MNHEY, CDR2 SMNVEV (reference sequence). This CDR3 region has 14 residues. This CDR3 is CASSFIWGGWELFF.

The chain employs TRBV27 and TRBJ2-2; without DNA, the TCRdb call of TRBD1 cannot be checked. Germline CDR1 MNHEY, CDR2 SMNVEV (reference sequence). The CDR3 is made up of 17 amino acids. CDR3 amino acids: CASSPHFGGENTGELFF.